The rows below give T cell receptor beta chains drawn from one sample of a study of metastatic and nonmetastatic thyroid tumors. Through MiXCR, TCRdb re-clonotyped the PCR reads. Of roughly 90,000 clones in the sample, approximately 15% were seen once. Sequenced input: blood. The receptors were sampled from a female donor with papillary thyroid cancer or a benign thyroid nodule (not recorded which). Some clones in this sample may be carry-over from other donors' samples. Each CDR3 is given with its conserved first and last residue. The order of the fields is CDR3 DNA, CDR3 protein, J gene, V gene, D gene, clone size. A D gene is named only where the DNA matches it firmly. The size field is filled for only some rows; it gives once, few, many or a size class.

CDR3nt: TGCGCCAGCAGCTTGGAACTAGCGGGGGGGGATGAGCAGTTCTTC
CDR3aa: CASSLELAGGDEQFF
j_gene: TRBJ2-1
v_gene: TRBV5-1
d_gene: TRBD2
abundance: many

CDR3nt: TGTGCCAGTAAGAAGGCAGGGGCGGAAGGAAACACCATATATTTT
CDR3aa: CASKKAGAEGNTIYF
j_gene: TRBJ1-3
v_gene: TRBV19
d_gene: -
abundance: many

CDR3nt: TGCAGTGCTAGCGTGCCGCGGGGGGTCCTACATGAGCAGTTCTTC
CDR3aa: CSASVPRGVLHEQFF
j_gene: TRBJ2-1
v_gene: TRBV20-1
d_gene: TRBD2
abundance: many

CDR3nt: TGTGCCAGCAGTTACTCGAACCCCCTCACTAGCGGGGGGCAGTACGATGAGCAGTTCTTC
CDR3aa: CASSYSNPLTSGGQYDEQFF
j_gene: TRBJ2-1
v_gene: TRBV6-2/TRBV6-3
d_gene: TRBD2
abundance: -

CDR3nt: TGTGCCAGCGGGACAGCCTTTGCTTCGAGGACAGATACGCAGTATTTT
CDR3aa: CASGTAFASRTDTQYF
j_gene: TRBJ2-3
v_gene: TRBV12-3/TRBV12-4
d_gene: TRBD1
abundance: many

CDR3nt: TGTGCCAGCAGAAAATCGGGGCGGGGAGACACCGGGGAGCTGTTTTTT
CDR3aa: CASRKSGRGDTGELFF
j_gene: TRBJ2-2
v_gene: TRBV6-1
d_gene: -
abundance: many

CDR3nt: TGTGCCAGCAGCTTTCCAAGCGAGCAGTTCTTC
CDR3aa: CASSFPSEQFF
j_gene: TRBJ2-1
v_gene: TRBV7-9
d_gene: -
abundance: many

CDR3nt: TGTGCCAGCAGCCCCCGGGTTTACTCCTACGAGCAGTACTTC
CDR3aa: CASSPRVYSYEQYF
j_gene: TRBJ2-7
v_gene: TRBV3-1
d_gene: -
abundance: many

CDR3nt: TGTGCCAGTAGTATAGAACCGGGGATGCAGCCCCAGCATTTT
CDR3aa: CASSIEPGMQPQHF
j_gene: TRBJ1-5
v_gene: TRBV19
d_gene: -
abundance: many

CDR3nt: TGTGCCAGCAGTGCATCAGGGGTCGCCTACGATCAGTACTTC
CDR3aa: CASSASGVAYDQYF
j_gene: TRBJ2-7
v_gene: TRBV6-1
d_gene: -
abundance: -

CDR3nt: TGTGCCAGCAGCCGTGGGGAGACCGAGTACTTC
CDR3aa: CASSRGETEYF
j_gene: TRBJ2-5
v_gene: TRBV3-1
d_gene: -
abundance: -

CDR3nt: TGTGCCAGCAGCTTAGAAGGGTTCACATTAATAAACACCGGGGAGCTGTTTTTT
CDR3aa: CASSLEGFTLINTGELFF
j_gene: TRBJ2-2
v_gene: TRBV11-2
d_gene: -
abundance: many

CDR3nt: TGTGCCAGCAGCCCCCATGACGGGGGGCTCGAGCAGTACTTC
CDR3aa: CASSPHDGGLEQYF
j_gene: TRBJ2-7
v_gene: TRBV28
d_gene: -
abundance: medium-sized

CDR3nt: TGTGCCAGCAGCTTAGGGCCCGGGGGGGCCGAGGAGACCCAGTACTTC
CDR3aa: CASSLGPGGAEETQYF
j_gene: TRBJ2-5
v_gene: TRBV7-9
d_gene: TRBD2
abundance: -

CDR3nt: TGTGCCAGCAGTCGTGGTGGGATTGACACTGAAGCTTTCTTT
CDR3aa: CASSRGGIDTEAFF
j_gene: TRBJ1-1
v_gene: TRBV6-2/TRBV6-3
d_gene: -
abundance: many

CDR3nt: TGCAGCGTTGCCCGCGAGATGAACACTGAAGCTTTCTTT
CDR3aa: CSVAREMNTEAFF
j_gene: TRBJ1-1
v_gene: TRBV29-1
d_gene: -
abundance: many

CDR3nt: TGTGCCAGCAGACTCGGACTAGAGGGGACCTACGAGCAGTACTTC
CDR3aa: CASRLGLEGTYEQYF
j_gene: TRBJ2-7
v_gene: TRBV7-2
d_gene: TRBD2
abundance: many

CDR3nt: TGCGCCAGCAGCTTAGCGGGAGTCGGTACGCAGTATTTT
CDR3aa: CASSLAGVGTQYF
j_gene: TRBJ2-3
v_gene: TRBV5-1
d_gene: TRBD2
abundance: -

CDR3nt: TGCGCCAGCAGGGGGAAGACAGGAGTTTCACCCCTCCACTTT
CDR3aa: CASRGKTGVSPLHF
j_gene: TRBJ1-6
v_gene: TRBV5-1
d_gene: -
abundance: -

CDR3nt: TGCAGTGCTAGGACGTTGGGTGAGCAGTTCTTC
CDR3aa: CSARTLGEQFF
j_gene: TRBJ2-1
v_gene: TRBV20-1
d_gene: -
abundance: -

CDR3nt: TGTGCCAGCAGCCGAGGACCCGACAGGGAGGATGTCTACACCTTC
CDR3aa: CASSRGPDREDVYTF
j_gene: TRBJ1-2
v_gene: TRBV5-4
d_gene: TRBD1
abundance: -

CDR3nt: TGTGCCAGCAGTCCTCAGGGGGACGGCTACGAGCAGTACTTC
CDR3aa: CASSPQGDGYEQYF
j_gene: TRBJ2-7
v_gene: TRBV7-9
d_gene: TRBD1
abundance: medium-sized

CDR3nt: TGCGCCAGCAGTGATAGCGGCTCCTACAATGAGCAGTTCTTC
CDR3aa: CASSDSGSYNEQFF
j_gene: TRBJ2-1
v_gene: TRBV10-1
d_gene: -
abundance: many

CDR3nt: TGTGCCAGCTCACCACCGCTAGGGGGCTCGCTTAAGGTTTCTCAGCCCCAGCATTTT
CDR3aa: CASSPPLGGSLKVSQPQHF
j_gene: TRBJ1-5
v_gene: TRBV18
d_gene: TRBD1
abundance: many

CDR3nt: TGTGCCATCAGTGACGGGACAGGGGGTACATCCGTAGCCAAAAACATTCAGTACTTC
CDR3aa: CAISDGTGGTSVAKNIQYF
j_gene: TRBJ2-4
v_gene: TRBV10-3
d_gene: TRBD1
abundance: many

CDR3nt: TGTGCCAGCAGCGTGGGGGACACGGGTCGCTATCAGTACTTC
CDR3aa: CASSVGDTGRYQYF
j_gene: TRBJ2-7
v_gene: TRBV9
d_gene: -
abundance: -

CDR3nt: TGTGCCAGCAGTTCCCGATCCTCTGGAAACACCATATATTTT
CDR3aa: CASSSRSSGNTIYF
j_gene: TRBJ1-3
v_gene: TRBV12-3/TRBV12-4
d_gene: -
abundance: medium-sized

CDR3nt: TGTGCCAGCATCCCCATCGGGACACCGGGTGAAAAACTGTTTTTT
CDR3aa: CASIPIGTPGEKLFF
j_gene: TRBJ1-4
v_gene: TRBV2
d_gene: -
abundance: -

CDR3nt: TGCGCCAGCAGCCAAGAAGACAGATCACCGAACACTGAAGCTTTCTTT
CDR3aa: CASSQEDRSPNTEAFF
j_gene: TRBJ1-1
v_gene: TRBV4-1
d_gene: -
abundance: many

CDR3nt: TGTGCCAGCAGTTCAACAGGGTCGGGGGGCTACACCTTC
CDR3aa: CASSSTGSGGYTF
j_gene: TRBJ1-2
v_gene: TRBV12-3/TRBV12-4
d_gene: -
abundance: -

CDR3nt: TGTGCCAGCAGTACCCGCGGACTAGCGGTAGGGCAGCAGTACTTC
CDR3aa: CASSTRGLAVGQQYF
j_gene: TRBJ2-7
v_gene: TRBV28
d_gene: TRBD2
abundance: few

CDR3nt: TGTGCTACCAGTGATTTGCACCCAGACTCCGAGCGGTACTTC
CDR3aa: CATSDLHPDSERYF
j_gene: TRBJ2-7
v_gene: TRBV24-1
d_gene: -
abundance: -

CDR3nt: TGCGCCAGCAGCCAAGATTGGGGCGCGGACTATGGCTACACCTTC
CDR3aa: CASSQDWGADYGYTF
j_gene: TRBJ1-2
v_gene: TRBV4-1
d_gene: -
abundance: many

CDR3nt: TGTGCCAGCAGTGAGTGGTCGGGGAATCAACCCCAGCATTTT
CDR3aa: CASSEWSGNQPQHF
j_gene: TRBJ1-5
v_gene: TRBV6-1
d_gene: -
abundance: few

CDR3nt: TGCGCCAGCAGCTCGTCCTTACAGGGTTACAATGAGCAGTTCTTC
CDR3aa: CASSSSLQGYNEQFF
j_gene: TRBJ2-1
v_gene: TRBV5-1
d_gene: -
abundance: many

CDR3nt: TGTGCCACCGACTATAACTATGGCTACACCTTC
CDR3aa: CATDYNYGYTF
j_gene: TRBJ1-2
v_gene: TRBV28
d_gene: -
abundance: many

CDR3nt: TGTGCCACTGTGGGACAGTCCTACGAGCAGTACTTC
CDR3aa: CATVGQSYEQYF
j_gene: TRBJ2-7
v_gene: TRBV28
d_gene: TRBD1
abundance: few

CDR3nt: TGTGCCAGCAGCTCTCAGGGGGGCAATCAGCCCCAGCATTTT
CDR3aa: CASSSQGGNQPQHF
j_gene: TRBJ1-5
v_gene: TRBV28
d_gene: TRBD1
abundance: many

CDR3nt: TGTGCCAGCAGTTCTCTACCAAAGGGTACAGATACATCCTACGAGCAGTACTTT
CDR3aa: CASSSLPKGTDTSYEQYF
j_gene: TRBJ2-7
v_gene: TRBV6-2/TRBV6-3
d_gene: -
abundance: few

CDR3nt: TGTGCCACGTCGGGGGTAAAGGCTTTCTTT
CDR3aa: CATSGVKAFF
j_gene: TRBJ1-1
v_gene: TRBV12-3/TRBV12-4
d_gene: -
abundance: -

CDR3nt: TGTGCCAGCAGCATTCAGACAGGTTTTTATTCACCCCTCCAGTTT
CDR3aa: CASSIQTGFYSPLQF
j_gene: TRBJ1-6
v_gene: TRBV7-9
d_gene: -
abundance: -

CDR3nt: TGTGCCAGTAGTCCCCGTCCTGTGGGGGGTCAGTTCTTC
CDR3aa: CASSPRPVGGQFF
j_gene: TRBJ2-1
v_gene: TRBV19
d_gene: -
abundance: few

CDR3nt: TGTGCCAGCAGGTACAGGGAGAAGCAGTTCTTC
CDR3aa: CASRYREKQFF
j_gene: TRBJ2-1
v_gene: TRBV7-9
d_gene: -
abundance: few

CDR3nt: TGTGCCAGCAGTTACGCTGGGGGCAGGTACGAGCAGTACTTC
CDR3aa: CASSYAGGRYEQYF
j_gene: TRBJ2-7
v_gene: TRBV6-2/TRBV6-3
d_gene: -
abundance: medium-sized

CDR3nt: TGTGCCATCGCAGGGGCGGGCGATACTGAAGCTTTCTTT
CDR3aa: CAIAGAGDTEAFF
j_gene: TRBJ1-1
v_gene: TRBV10-3
d_gene: -
abundance: many

CDR3nt: TGCGCCAGCAAGCGTAGCGGGAGTATCGCCTACGAGCAGTACTTC
CDR3aa: CASKRSGSIAYEQYF
j_gene: TRBJ2-7
v_gene: TRBV10-2
d_gene: TRBD2
abundance: -

CDR3nt: TGTGCCAGCAGTGCACGAGGCGGGGGATATGGCTACAACTTC
CDR3aa: CASSARGGGYGYNF
j_gene: TRBJ1-2
v_gene: TRBV12-3/TRBV12-4
d_gene: -
abundance: few

CDR3nt: TGCGCCAGCAGCTTCCCCGTTGGGCAAAACACTGAAGCTTTCTTT
CDR3aa: CASSFPVGQNTEAFF
j_gene: TRBJ1-1
v_gene: TRBV5-1
d_gene: -
abundance: many

CDR3nt: TGTGCCAGCAGCTCCCCGGGAGCTAACACCGGGGAGCTGTTTTTT
CDR3aa: CASSSPGANTGELFF
j_gene: TRBJ2-2
v_gene: TRBV9
d_gene: -
abundance: many

CDR3nt: TGCAGTGCTAGAGAAGTTAGCTACTATGTCTACACCTTC
CDR3aa: CSAREVSYYVYTF
j_gene: TRBJ1-2
v_gene: TRBV20-1
d_gene: -
abundance: -

CDR3nt: TGTGCCAGACGACCGGGACAGGGGGGGCCTGGCTACACCTTC
CDR3aa: CARRPGQGGPGYTF
j_gene: TRBJ1-2
v_gene: TRBV2
d_gene: TRBD1
abundance: many

CDR3nt: TGTGCCAGCAGCCCCTCGGGAGGGGGGGCTTACAATGATCAGTTCTTC
CDR3aa: CASSPSGGGAYNDQFF
j_gene: TRBJ2-1
v_gene: TRBV28
d_gene: TRBD2
abundance: -

CDR3nt: TGCAGTGCTTTCGAAGGGCCACCCTACGAGCAGTACTTC
CDR3aa: CSAFEGPPYEQYF
j_gene: TRBJ2-7
v_gene: TRBV20-1
d_gene: -
abundance: many

CDR3nt: TGTGCCAGCAGTTTTGGGGGCTCGGTAGGATTCGAAAAACTGTTTTTT
CDR3aa: CASSFGGSVGFEKLFF
j_gene: TRBJ1-4
v_gene: TRBV12-3/TRBV12-4
d_gene: -
abundance: -

CDR3nt: TGTGCCACCAGTGATTTTTTGGGGGGCGGGAATGAGCAGTTCTTC
CDR3aa: CATSDFLGGGNEQFF
j_gene: TRBJ2-1
v_gene: TRBV24-1
d_gene: -
abundance: many

CDR3nt: TGTGCCAGCGGGCCCTCGGCCGTGTTGGACTATGGCTACACCTTC
CDR3aa: CASGPSAVLDYGYTF
j_gene: TRBJ1-2
v_gene: TRBV6-1
d_gene: -
abundance: medium-sized

CDR3nt: TGTGCCAGCAGTTACCCAGAACGGGACGGCGCTTATGGCTACACCTTC
CDR3aa: CASSYPERDGAYGYTF
j_gene: TRBJ1-2
v_gene: TRBV2
d_gene: -
abundance: once

CDR3nt: TGTGCCAGCACCAGGGACAGTGGACTTGAAGCTTTCTTT
CDR3aa: CASTRDSGLEAFF
j_gene: TRBJ1-1
v_gene: TRBV12-3/TRBV12-4
d_gene: TRBD1
abundance: many

CDR3nt: TGTGCCAGCAGGAACCCCAACCGGGACAGGGGGCTTGAGCAGTACTTC
CDR3aa: CASRNPNRDRGLEQYF
j_gene: TRBJ2-7
v_gene: TRBV2
d_gene: TRBD1
abundance: many